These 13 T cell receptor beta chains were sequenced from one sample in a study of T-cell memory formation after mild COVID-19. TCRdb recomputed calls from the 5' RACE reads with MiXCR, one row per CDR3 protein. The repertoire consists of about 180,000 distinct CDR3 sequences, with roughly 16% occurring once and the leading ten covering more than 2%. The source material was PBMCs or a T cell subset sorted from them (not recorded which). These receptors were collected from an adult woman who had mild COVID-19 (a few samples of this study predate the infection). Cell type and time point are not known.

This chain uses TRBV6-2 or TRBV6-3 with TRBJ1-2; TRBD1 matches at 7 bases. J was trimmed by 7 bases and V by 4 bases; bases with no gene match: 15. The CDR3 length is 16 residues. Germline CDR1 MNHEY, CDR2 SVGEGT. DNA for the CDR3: TGTGCCAGCAGTTTAAGTGCTCGACGGACAGGAGTTGGCTACACCTTC. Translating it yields CASSLSARRTGVGYTF.

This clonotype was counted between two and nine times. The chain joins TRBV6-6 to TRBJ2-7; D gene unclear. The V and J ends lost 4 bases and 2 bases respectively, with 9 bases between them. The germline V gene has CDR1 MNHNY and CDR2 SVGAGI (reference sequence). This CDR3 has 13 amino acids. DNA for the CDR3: TGTGCCAGCAGTTCCGACCCAGCCTACGAGCAGTACTTC. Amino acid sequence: CASSSDPAYEQYF.

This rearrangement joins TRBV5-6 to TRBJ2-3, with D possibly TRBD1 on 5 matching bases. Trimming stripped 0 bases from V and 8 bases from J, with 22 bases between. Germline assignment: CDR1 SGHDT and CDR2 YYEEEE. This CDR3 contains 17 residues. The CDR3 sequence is CASSLEGHRIAAGTQYF. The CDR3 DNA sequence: TGTGCCAGCAGCTTGGAAGGACACCGGATAGCAGCTGGTACGCAGTATTTT. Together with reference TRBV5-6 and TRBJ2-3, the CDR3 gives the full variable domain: DAGVTQSPTHLIKTRGQQVTLRCSPKSGHDTVSWYQQALGQGPQFIFQYYEEEERQRGNFPDRFSGHQFPNYSSELNVNALLLGDSALYLCASSLEGHRIAAGTQYFGPGTRLTVL.

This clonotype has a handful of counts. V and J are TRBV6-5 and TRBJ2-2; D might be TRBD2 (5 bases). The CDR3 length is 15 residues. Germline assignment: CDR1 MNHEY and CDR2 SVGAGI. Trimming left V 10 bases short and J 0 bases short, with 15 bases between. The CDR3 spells CATRPDFSNTGELFF. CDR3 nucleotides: TGTGCCACGAGGCCGGACTTTTCGAACACCGGGGAGCTGTTTTTT.

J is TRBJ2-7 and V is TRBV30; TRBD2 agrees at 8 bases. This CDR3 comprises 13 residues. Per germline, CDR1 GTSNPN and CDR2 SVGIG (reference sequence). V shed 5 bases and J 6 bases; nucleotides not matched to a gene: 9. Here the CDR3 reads CAWQGSGSLEQYF. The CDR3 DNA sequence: TGTGCCTGGCAAGGCAGCGGGAGTCTCGAGCAGTACTTC.

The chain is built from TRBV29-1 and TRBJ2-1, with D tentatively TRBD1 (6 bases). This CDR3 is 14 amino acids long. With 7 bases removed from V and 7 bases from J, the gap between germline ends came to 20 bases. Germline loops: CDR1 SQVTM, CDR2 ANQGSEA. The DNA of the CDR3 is TGCAGCGCCCGACAGGTTCAGGTCCGGAATGAGCAGTTCTTC. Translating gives CSARQVQVRNEQFF.

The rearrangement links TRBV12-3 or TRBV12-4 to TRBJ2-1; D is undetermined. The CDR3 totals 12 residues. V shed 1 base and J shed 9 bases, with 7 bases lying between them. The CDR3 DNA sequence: TGTGCCAGCAGTTTAGAGCGAACTGAGCAGTTCTTC. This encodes CASSLERTEQFF.

The CDR3 reads CASSLDAGGLYF. The DNA for the CDR3 is TGTGCCAGCAGCTTAGATGCGGGGGGTCTGTACTTC. This chain connects TRBV7-3 to TRBJ2-5, with 8 bases lining up with TRBD2. The junction had 6 bases not matched to a gene; V was cut back by 2 bases and J by 13 bases. CDR3 length equals 12 residues. Per the germline V gene, CDR1 is SGHTA and CDR2 is FQGTGA.

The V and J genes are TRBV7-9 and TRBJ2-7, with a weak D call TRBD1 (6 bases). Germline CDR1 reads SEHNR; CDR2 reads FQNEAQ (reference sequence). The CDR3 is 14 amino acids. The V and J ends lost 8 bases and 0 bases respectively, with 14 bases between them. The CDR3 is CASETGTSSYEQYF. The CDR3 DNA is TGTGCCAGCGAGACAGGCACCAGCTCCTACGAGCAGTACTTC.

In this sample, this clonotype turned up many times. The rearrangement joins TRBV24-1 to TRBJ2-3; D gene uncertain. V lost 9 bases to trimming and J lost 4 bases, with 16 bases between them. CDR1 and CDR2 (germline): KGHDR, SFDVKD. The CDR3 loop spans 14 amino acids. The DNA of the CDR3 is TGTGCCACCCGGTCTAGGGCAGCCTCAGATACGCAGTATTTT. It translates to CATRSRAASDTQYF.

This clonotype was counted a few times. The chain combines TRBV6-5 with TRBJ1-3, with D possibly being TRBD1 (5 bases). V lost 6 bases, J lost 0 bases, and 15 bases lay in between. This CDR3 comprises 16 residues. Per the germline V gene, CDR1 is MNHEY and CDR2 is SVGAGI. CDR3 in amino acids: CASRRNRQSSGNTIYF. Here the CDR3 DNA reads TGTGCCAGCAGACGAAACCGACAGAGCTCTGGAAACACCATATATTTT.

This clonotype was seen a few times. The CDR3 protein is CASSPPASTNTGELFF. The CDR3 DNA reads TGTGCCAGCAGTCCCCCAGCATCTACGAACACCGGGGAGCTGTTTTTT. The V and J genes are TRBV7-9 and TRBJ2-2; unclear D gene. CDR1 is SEHNR and CDR2 is FQNEAQ in the germline V gene (reference sequence). The length of the CDR3 is 16 residues. V lost 6 bases and J 0 bases, leaving 14 bases between the germline ends.

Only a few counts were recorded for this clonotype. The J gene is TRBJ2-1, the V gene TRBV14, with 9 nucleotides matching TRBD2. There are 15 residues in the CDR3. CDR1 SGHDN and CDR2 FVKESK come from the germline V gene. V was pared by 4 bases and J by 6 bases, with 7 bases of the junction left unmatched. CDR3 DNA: TGTGCCAGCAGCCCCTTTAGCGGGAGCCGCAATGAGCAGTTCTTC. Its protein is CASSPFSGSRNEQFF.